This T cell receptor (beta chain) is from a study of response to subunit inactivated influenza vaccine. Findings and limits, study-wide: A suggestion made by the authors is that each seasonal influenza vaccination recruits few new T cells.

TCRdb reprocessed the RT-PCR reads with MiXCR, giving one entry per CDR3 protein. This sample has about half a million distinct CDR3 sequences, with 7.6% found just once. The CDR3 is 16 amino acids. Germline CDR1 is MNHNS and CDR2 is SASEGT. Trimming left V 2 bases short and J 5 bases short, with 15 bases between. This clonotype occurred many times. Its antigen is unknown. V is TRBV6-1 and J is TRBJ1-4; D is uncertain. The receptor's source is a man between 45 and 75 years old who received an inactivated influenza vaccine. The specimen comprised PBMCs from blood, sampled roughly 24 months after vaccination. CDR3 region: CASSEYRSQKNEKLFF. Written as DNA, the CDR3 is TGTGCCAGCAGTGAATATCGATCACAGAAAAATGAAAAACTGTTTTTT.